The 15 T cell receptor beta chains below come from one sample, sequenced in a study of blood T cell repertoires in COVID-19. Clones were read by immunoSEQ multiplex PCR, and TCRdb kept only the in-frame ones, dropping some. The sample has 100,000 to 150,000 clones; around nine tenths are singletons. Source material: peripheral blood. All receptors come from a man aged 50 to 59 with active or convalescent COVID-19.

The count of this clone is one. Distinct nucleotide sequences in the sample also encode this CDR3. The chain uses TRBV18 and TRBJ2-1; D is uncertain. The CDR3 runs 14 residues. V lost 0 bases and J lost 6, with 9 bases in between. The germline CDR1 and CDR2 sequences are KGHSH and LQKENI. CDR3 in amino acids: CASSPPSLPNEQFF. Written as DNA, the CDR3 is TGTGCCAGCTCACCACCGTCCCTTCCCAATGAGCAGTTCTTC.

V and J are TRBV5-1 and TRBJ2-3, with 11 bases fitting TRBD1. Germline CDR1 reads SGHRS; CDR2 reads YFSETQ. The ends lost 4 bases at V and 8 bases at J; junction bases unmatched: 9. The CDR3 contains 15 residues. CDR3 sequence reads: CASSHPDRGRVTQYF. For the CDR3, the DNA is TGCGCCAGCAGCCACCCGGACAGGGGGCGCGTTACGCAGTATTTT.

The chain joins TRBV28 to TRBJ1-4; D is possibly TRBD1 (5 bases). Germline V gene sequence: CDR1 MDHEN, CDR2 SYDVKM. The V gene lost 6 bases and the J gene lost 7 bases, with 15 bases spanning the gap. The CDR3 totals 14 residues. In nucleotides, the CDR3 is TGTGCCAGCAGGCCCACGCCGGGGGGTGAAAAACTGTTTTTT. Translated, it gives CASRPTPGGEKLFF. Full variable domain (missing parts from reference TRBV28 and TRBJ1-4): DVKVTQSSRYLVKRTGEKVFLECVQDMDHENMFWYRQDPGLGLRLIYFSYDVKMKEKGDIPEGYSVSREKKERFSLILESASTNQTSMYLCASRPTPGGEKLFFGSGTQLSVL.

This rearrangement joins TRBV15 to TRBJ2-1, with 8 bases aligning to TRBD2. This CDR3 has 18 amino acids. CDR1 LNHNV and CDR2 YYDKDF come from the germline V gene (reference sequence). V gave up 9 bases and J gave up 5 bases; unmatched junction bases: 21. CDR3: CATRKRHPGAGGNNEQFF. The DNA for the CDR3 is TGTGCCACTCGAAAGAGACACCCCGGGGCGGGGGGAAACAATGAGCAGTTCTTC. The complete variable domain, with remaining parts taken from reference TRBV15 and TRBJ2-1, reads DAMVIQNPRYQVTQFGKPVTLSCSQTLNHNVMYWYQQKSSQAPKLLFHYYDKDFNNEADTPDNFQSRRPNTSFCFLDIRSPGLGDTAMYLCATRKRHPGAGGNNEQFFGPGTRLTVL.

The V and J genes are TRBV4-1 and TRBJ1-2; TRBD1 might be the D (6 bases). Germline CDR1 is MGHRA and CDR2 is YSYEKL. Trimming removed 0 bases at V and 4 bases at J, with 18 bases between. The CDR3 loop spans 17 amino acids. This CDR3 reads CASSQDPGQSDLYGYTF. CDR3 DNA: TGCGCCAGCAGCCAAGACCCTGGACAGTCGGACCTCTATGGCTACACCTTC.

The chain uses TRBV4-1 and TRBJ1-1; D is ambiguous. CDR3 size: 15 residues. Germline CDR1 is MGHRA and CDR2 is YSYEKL. With 0 bases removed from V and 1 base from J, the gap between germline ends came to 9 bases. CDR3 loop: CASSQDQKQNTEAFF. Here the CDR3 DNA reads TGCGCCAGCAGCCAAGATCAAAAACAGAACACTGAAGCTTTCTTT.

The chain uses TRBV9 and TRBJ1-3; D may be TRBD1 (6 bases). Germline CDR1 and CDR2: SGDLS and YYNGEE. The CDR3 is 16 residues long. V lost 4 bases and J 2 bases, leaving 16 bases between the germline ends. CDR3 DNA sequence: TGTGCCAGCAGCCCCAAGCGGGGGGCTGCTGGAAACACCATATATTTT. Its protein product is CASSPKRGAAGNTIYF.

The rearrangement links TRBV3-1 (or the pseudogene TRBV3-2) to TRBJ2-1, with 12 bases that match TRBD2. Trimming took 4 bases from V and 5 from J; bases not matched to a gene: 0. This CDR3 is built from 14 residues. From germline, CDR1 is LGHDT and CDR2 YNNKEL (reference sequence). As DNA, the CDR3 is TGTGCCAGCAGCCGACTAGCGGGAGACAATGAGCAGTTCTTC. The encoded protein is CASSRLAGDNEQFF.

CDR3 in amino acids: CASSADSYFYEQYF. CDR3 nucleotide sequence: TGCGCCAGCAGCGCTGACAGCTACTTCTACGAGCAGTACTTC. The V gene is TRBV5-1, the J gene TRBJ2-7; D may be TRBD1 (5 bases). The CDR3 totals 14 residues. The germline V and J ends were trimmed by 4 bases and 3 bases, with 14 bases remaining between them. The germline gives CDR1 SGHRS, CDR2 YFSETQ.

The chain uses TRBV28 and TRBJ1-5; TRBD1 might be the D (6 bases). The length of the CDR3 is 14 residues. The V gene's germline CDR1 is MDHEN and CDR2 SYDVKM. Trimming shortened V by 2 bases and J by 2 bases, and 7 bases separated the two germline ends. The CDR3 sequence is CASSLRQGNQPQHF. CDR3 in DNA: TGTGCCAGCAGTTTAAGACAGGGCAATCAGCCCCAGCATTTT.

The gene calls are TRBV24-1 and TRBJ2-5; 7 positions agree with TRBD2. V gave up 7 bases and J gave up 3 bases; unmatched junction bases: 25. From germline, CDR1 is KGHDR and CDR2 SFDVKD. The CDR3 spans 20 residues. The CDR3 is CATSGALGGKKGWGEETQYF. The CDR3 DNA sequence: TGTGCCACCAGCGGGGCACTGGGAGGGAAGAAGGGGTGGGGGGAAGAGACCCAGTACTTC.

The chain recombines TRBV6-5 with TRBJ1-2; D uncertain. The CDR3 totals 13 residues. Trimming took 6 bases from V and 4 from J, leaving 12 bases between them. The V gene's germline CDR1 is MNHEY and CDR2 SVGAGI. The chain's CDR3 is CASRSGGPYGYTF. CDR3 bases: TGTGCCAGCAGATCGGGCGGGCCCTATGGCTACACCTTC.

DNA of the CDR3: TGCGCCAGCAGCCAAGGGCTCGGGACAGGGGGCTACGAGCAGTACTTC. Encoded protein: CASSQGLGTGGYEQYF. The chain carries TRBV4-1 and TRBJ2-7; 11 nucleotides align to TRBD1. Germline loops: CDR1 MGHRA, CDR2 YSYEKL. Losses at the gene ends were 1 base for V and 3 bases for J; bases not matched to a gene: 5. The CDR3 loop spans 16 amino acids.

This rearrangement joins TRBV4-1 to TRBJ2-4, with 12 bases that match TRBD1. V was pared by 3 bases and J by 4 bases, with 7 bases of the junction left unmatched. In germline, CDR1 is MGHRA, CDR2 YSYEKL. This CDR3 region has 17 residues. CDR3 nucleotide sequence: TGCGCCAGCAGCCAGGGACAGGGGGCGGAGGGGAAAAACATTCAGTACTTC. The encoded protein is CASSQGQGAEGKNIQYF.

This chain links TRBV19 with TRBJ2-2, with D possibly being TRBD2 (6 bases). The CDR3 is 14 amino acids. The V end lost 7 bases, the J end lost 0 bases, and 9 bases lay between the germline ends. In germline, CDR1 is LNHDA, CDR2 SQIVND (reference sequence). CDR3 sequence: CASNGGANTGELFF. The CDR3 region has the DNA TGTGCCAGTAACGGGGGTGCGAACACCGGGGAGCTGTTTTTT. Full variable domain (remainder filled in from reference TRBV19 and TRBJ2-2): DGGITQSPKYLFRKEGQNVTLSCEQNLNHDAMYWYRQDPGQGLRLIYYSQIVNDFQKGDIAEGYSVSREKKESFPLTVTSAQKNPTAFYLCASNGGANTGELFFGEGSRLTVL.